This T cell receptor beta chain originates from a study of shared clonotypes between healthy human individuals. J gave up 4 bases and V 4 bases, and 7 bases lay outside the gene matches. Germline V gene sequence: CDR1 SGDLS, CDR2 YYNGEE. The CDR3 spans 15 residues. TCRdb keeps only in-frame clones here, not all; method: immunoSEQ multiplex PCR. The sample yields some 2.1 million clones, approximately 95% seen once. This clone is a singleton in its sample. This chain connects TRBV9 to TRBJ2-5; TRBD2 matches at 10 bases. The sequence derives from a man aged 18 to 30 in good health. The sample taken for sequencing was naive CD4+ T cells sorted from blood. Indicated subset: CD45RA+ positively selected. Here the CDR3 DNA reads TGTGCCAGCAGCAACAGATTAGCGGGGGGAGAGACCCAGTACTTC. Protein product: CASSNRLAGGETQYF.